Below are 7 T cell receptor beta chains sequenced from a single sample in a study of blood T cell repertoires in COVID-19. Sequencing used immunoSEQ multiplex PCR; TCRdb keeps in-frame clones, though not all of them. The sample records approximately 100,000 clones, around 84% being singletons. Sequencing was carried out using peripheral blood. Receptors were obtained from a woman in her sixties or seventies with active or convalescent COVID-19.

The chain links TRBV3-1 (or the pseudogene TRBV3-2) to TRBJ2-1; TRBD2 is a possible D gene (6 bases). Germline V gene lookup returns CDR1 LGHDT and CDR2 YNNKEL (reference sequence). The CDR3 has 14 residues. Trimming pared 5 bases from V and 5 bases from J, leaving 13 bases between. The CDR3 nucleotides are TGTGCCAGCAGCGGCGGGGTAGCGGACAATGAGCAGTTCTTC. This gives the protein CASSGGVADNEQFF.

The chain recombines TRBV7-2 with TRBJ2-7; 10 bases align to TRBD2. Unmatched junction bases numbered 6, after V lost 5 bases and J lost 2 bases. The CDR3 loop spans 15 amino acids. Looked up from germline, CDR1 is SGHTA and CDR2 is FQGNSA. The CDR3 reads CASSRGTSATYEQYF. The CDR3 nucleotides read TGTGCCAGCAGCCGTGGGACTAGCGCGACCTACGAGCAGTACTTC.

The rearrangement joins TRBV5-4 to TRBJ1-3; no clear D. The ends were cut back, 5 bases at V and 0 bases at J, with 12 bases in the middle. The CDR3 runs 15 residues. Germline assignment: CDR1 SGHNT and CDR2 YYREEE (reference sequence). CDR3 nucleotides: TGTGCCAGCAGTCACGACGGCGGCTCTGGAAACACCATATATTTT. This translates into CASSHDGGSGNTIYF.

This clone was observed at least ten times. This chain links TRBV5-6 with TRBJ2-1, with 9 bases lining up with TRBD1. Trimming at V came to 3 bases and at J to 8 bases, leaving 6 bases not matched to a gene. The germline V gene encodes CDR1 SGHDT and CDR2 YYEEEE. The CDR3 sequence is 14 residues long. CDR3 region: CASSWGTGRDEQFF. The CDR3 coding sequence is TGTGCCAGCAGCTGGGGGACAGGGAGAGATGAGCAGTTCTTC.

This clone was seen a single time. The CDR3 region is CATTSLGRGSTDTQYF. In DNA form, the CDR3 reads TGTGCCACCACGAGTCTAGGGAGGGGGAGCACAGATACGCAGTATTTT. The chain couples TRBV10-3 to TRBJ2-3, with D possibly TRBD2 on 7 matching bases. Trimming cost V 10 bases and J 0 bases, with 20 bases left between them. The CDR3 is 16 amino acids. The germline V gene encodes CDR1 ENHRY and CDR2 SYGVKD.

This CDR3 reads CASSYVRSTEAFF. The CDR3 bases are TGTGCCAGCAGTTATGTGCGGAGCACTGAAGCTTTCTTT. The genes are TRBV28 and TRBJ1-1; D call uncertain. The CDR3 contains 13 residues. The ends were cut back, 4 bases at V and 4 bases at J, with 10 bases in the middle. In germline, CDR1 is MDHEN, CDR2 SYDVKM.

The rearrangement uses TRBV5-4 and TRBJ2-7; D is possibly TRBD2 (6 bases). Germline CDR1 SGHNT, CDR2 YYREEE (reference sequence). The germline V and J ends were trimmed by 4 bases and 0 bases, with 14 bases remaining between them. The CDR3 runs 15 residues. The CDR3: CASSLTGTLSYEQYF. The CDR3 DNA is TGTGCCAGCAGCCTAACCGGGACTCTCTCCTACGAGCAGTACTTC.